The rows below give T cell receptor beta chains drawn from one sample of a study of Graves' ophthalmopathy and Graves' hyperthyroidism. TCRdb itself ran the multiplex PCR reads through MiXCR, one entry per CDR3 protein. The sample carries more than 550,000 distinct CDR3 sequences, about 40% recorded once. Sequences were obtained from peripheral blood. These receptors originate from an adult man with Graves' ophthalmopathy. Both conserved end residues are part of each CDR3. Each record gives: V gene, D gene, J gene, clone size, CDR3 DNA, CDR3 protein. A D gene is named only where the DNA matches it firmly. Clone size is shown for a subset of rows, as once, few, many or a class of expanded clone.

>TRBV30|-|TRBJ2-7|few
TGTGCCTGGAGTGTAGGACATCGCTACGAGCAGTACTTC
CAWSVGHRYEQYF
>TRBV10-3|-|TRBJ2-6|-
TGTGCCATCAGTGAGGAGGCCAACGTCCTGACTTTC
CAISEEANVLTF
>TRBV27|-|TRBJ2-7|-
TGTGCCAGCAGTTCTAACCGGAACTACGAGCAGTACTTC
CASSSNRNYEQYF
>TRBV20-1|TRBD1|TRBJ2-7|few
TGCAGTGCTAGAATTGCCGGGACAGCAAGATACGAGCAGTACTTC
CSARIAGTARYEQYF
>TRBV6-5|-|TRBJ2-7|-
TGTGCCAGCAGTTACACACGGGACGGCACCTACGAGCAGTACTTC
CASSYTRDGTYEQYF
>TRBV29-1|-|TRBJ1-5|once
TGCAGCACAACCGGGATCAATCAGCCCCAGCATTTT
CSTTGINQPQHF
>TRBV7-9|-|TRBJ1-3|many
TGTGCCAGCAGCCATGGGGGTACTGGAAACACCATATATTTT
CASSHGGTGNTIYF
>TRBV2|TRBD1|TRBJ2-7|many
TGTGCCAGCAGGACAGGGACCCAGGCCTACGAGCAGTACTTC
CASRTGTQAYEQYF
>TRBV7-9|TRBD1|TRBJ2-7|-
TGTGCCAGCAGCTCCCCGGGACAGGGGGGACCCCCGTACTTC
CASSSPGQGGPPYF
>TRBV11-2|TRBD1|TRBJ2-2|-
TGTGCCACCAGCGGGACAGGGGGGGTCGGGGAGCTGTTTTTT
CATSGTGGVGELFF
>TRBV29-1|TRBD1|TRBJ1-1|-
TGCAGCGTTGTTTACAGGGGGCGACTGGGGACTGAAGCTTTCTTT
CSVVYRGRLGTEAFF
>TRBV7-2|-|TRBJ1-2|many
TGTGCCAGCATCCGCACACCGTTAGCTAACTATGGCTACACCTTC
CASIRTPLANYGYTF
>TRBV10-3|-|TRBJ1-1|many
TGTGCCATCAGTGAGCAGGGAGCGAACACTGAAGCTTTCTTT
CAISEQGANTEAFF
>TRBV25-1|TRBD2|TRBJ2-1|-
TGTGCCAGCTCTAGCGGGGGGGCCTTTGGCGAGCAGTTCTTC
CASSSGGAFGEQFF
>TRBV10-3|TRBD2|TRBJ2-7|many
TGTGCCAGCAGTCCGGGGGGGAGTCGAGAGCAGTACTTC
CASSPGGSREQYF
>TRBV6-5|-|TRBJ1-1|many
TGTGCCAGCCATCTGAGTAACAGGGCAACTGAAGCTTTCTTT
CASHLSNRATEAFF
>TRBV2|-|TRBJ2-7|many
TGTGCCAGCTCCAGTCGGGGGTCCTACGAGCAGTACTTC
CASSSRGSYEQYF
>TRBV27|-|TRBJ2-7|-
TGTGCCAGCAGTTTATCCCGGGACGTATCCTACGAGCAGTACTTC
CASSLSRDVSYEQYF
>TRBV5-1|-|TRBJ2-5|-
TGCGCCAGCAGCTCCAGTGGGACTCAGGGCAGGAAATTTTGGGAGACCCAGTACTTC
CASSSSGTQGRKFWETQYF
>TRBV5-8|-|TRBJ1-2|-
TGTGCCAGCAGCTTGTGGGACGTGGTCTATGGCTACACCTTC
CASSLWDVVYGYTF
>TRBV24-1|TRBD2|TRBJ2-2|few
TGTGCCACCAGTGCCCCCCCCCAGCGGGGGGCGTCGGAGCTGTTTTTT
CATSAPPQRGASELFF
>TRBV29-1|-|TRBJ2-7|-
TGCAGCTCTGACGGAGCCTACGAGCAGTACTTC
CSSDGAYEQYF
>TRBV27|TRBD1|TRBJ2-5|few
TGTGCCAGCAGTGGGGGACAGACGGGTGGTGAGACCCAGTACTTC
CASSGGQTGGETQYF
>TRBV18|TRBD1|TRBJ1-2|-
TGTGCCAGCACTTCCACCCGTGGGGCGCGGCAGGGGGCTACTGAGTACTATGGCTACACCTTC
CASTSTRGARQGATEYYGYTF
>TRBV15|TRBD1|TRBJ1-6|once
TGTGCCACCAGCAGAGTAGCGGGACAGGGGTCACCCCTCCACTTT
CATSRVAGQGSPLHF
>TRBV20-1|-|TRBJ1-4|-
TGCAGTGCTAGCCCGGGAAATGAAAAACTGTTTTTT
CSASPGNEKLFF
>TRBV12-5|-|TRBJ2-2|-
TGTGCTAGTGGTTTGGTACTGCGGGGGGAGCTGTTTTTT
CASGLVLRGELFF
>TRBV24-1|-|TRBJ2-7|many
TGTGCCACCAGTGATCAAAGGGACGAGCAGTACTTC
CATSDQRDEQYF
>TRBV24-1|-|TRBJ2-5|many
TGTGCCACCAGTCGGGACAACTACCAAGAGACCCAGTACTTC
CATSRDNYQETQYF
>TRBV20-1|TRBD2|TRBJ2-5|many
TGCAGTGCAGGACTAGCGGGGGCCCCTCACTTC
CSAGLAGAPHF
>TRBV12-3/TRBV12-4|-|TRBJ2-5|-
TGTGCCAGCTTGGCTCCACGGGAGACCCAGTACTTC
CASLAPRETQYF
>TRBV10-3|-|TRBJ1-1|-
TGTGCCGGTCCTGAAGCTTTCTTT
CAGPEAFF
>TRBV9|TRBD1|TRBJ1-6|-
TGTGCCAGCGGCTCTACTACCGGGACAGGATATAATTCACCCCTCCACTTT
CASGSTTGTGYNSPLHF
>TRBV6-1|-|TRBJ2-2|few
TGTGCCAGCAGTTTCCGACAGTCCGGGGAGCTGTTTTTT
CASSFRQSGELFF
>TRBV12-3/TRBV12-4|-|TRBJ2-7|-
TGTGCCAGCACCCTGGACCAGAGTAGCTACGAGCAGTACTTC
CASTLDQSSYEQYF
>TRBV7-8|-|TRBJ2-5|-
TGTGCCAGCAGCTTAGGGCGGGCCGCCAGCGAGACCCAGTACTTC
CASSLGRAASETQYF
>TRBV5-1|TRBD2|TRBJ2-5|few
TGCGCCAGCAGCGCGGGACTAGCGCCCCAAGAGACCCAGTACTTC
CASSAGLAPQETQYF
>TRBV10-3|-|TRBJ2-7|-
TGTGCCATCAGTGTCGGCTCCCCCTACGAGCAGTACTTC
CAISVGSPYEQYF
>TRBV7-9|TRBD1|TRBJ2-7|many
TGTGCCAGCAGTTCCCGACAGGGGCGTACCTACGAGCAGTACTTC
CASSSRQGRTYEQYF
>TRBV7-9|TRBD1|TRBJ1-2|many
TGTGCCAGCAGCCCACCGGGACAGCCAGGAAGCTACACCTTC
CASSPPGQPGSYTF
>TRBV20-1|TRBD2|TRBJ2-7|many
TGCAGTGCTAGACCACTAGCGGGGGGGTTCGAGCAGTACTTC
CSARPLAGGFEQYF
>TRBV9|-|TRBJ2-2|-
TGTGCCAGCAGCGTTGAATTGCAGGTCACCGGGGAGCTGTTTTTT
CASSVELQVTGELFF
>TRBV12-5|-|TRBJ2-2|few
TGTGCTAGTCGTCCGGGGAAGGACACCGGGGAGCTGTTTTTT
CASRPGKDTGELFF
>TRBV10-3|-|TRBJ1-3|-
TGTGCCGTCTCTGGAAACACCATATATTTT
CAVSGNTIYF
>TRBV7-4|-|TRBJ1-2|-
TGTGCCAGCAGCTTCAGTCCGGGCCATGCAAGGGGCTACGACTACACCTTC
CASSFSPGHARGYDYTF
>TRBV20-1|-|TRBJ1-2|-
TGCAGTGCCAGCCGGACAGTGTCCTATGGCTACACCTTC
CSASRTVSYGYTF